One sample yielded the 13 T cell receptor beta chains listed below, sequenced in a study of cytomegalovirus exposure and HLA in healthy donors. The PCR made use of 60 Vbeta and 13 Jbeta primers. Sequencing used immunoSEQ multiplex PCR; TCRdb keeps in-frame clones, though not all of them. Among about 140,000 clones listed, roughly 79% were seen once. Sequencing input: PBMCs. Receptors originate from a woman aged 60-75 years in good health and CMV-seropositive.

V is TRBV9 and J is TRBJ2-1; the match to TRBD2 covers 7 bases. V shed 3 bases, J shed 3 bases, and the junction held 6 bases outside the gene matches. This CDR3 contains 15 residues. Germline assignment: CDR1 SGDLS and CDR2 YYNGEE. Here the CDR3 DNA reads TGTGCCAGCAGCGCGGCGGGAGTTCACTACAATGAGCAGTTCTTC. Residues: CASSAAGVHYNEQFF.

Only one count was recorded for this clone. The chain is built from TRBV5-6 and TRBJ2-3; 7 nucleotides line up with TRBD2. Germline lookup yields CDR1 SGHDT and CDR2 YYEEEE. The CDR3 contains 15 residues. Losses at the gene ends were 7 bases for V and 3 bases for J; bases not matched to a gene: 11. The CDR3 DNA is TGTGCCAGCCAAACAGGTGCGGGAGAAACAGATACGCAGTATTTT. Its translation: CASQTGAGETDTQYF. Full variable domain (rest looked up from reference TRBV5-6 and TRBJ2-3): DAGVTQSPTHLIKTRGQQVTLRCSPKSGHDTVSWYQQALGQGPQFIFQYYEEEERQRGNFPDRFSGHQFPNYSSELNVNALLLGDSALYLCASQTGAGETDTQYFGPGTRLTVL.

The chain employs TRBV28 and TRBJ2-7; 9 bases are a match to TRBD1. The germline CDR1 and CDR2 sequences are MDHEN and SYDVKM. This CDR3 is 14 amino acids long. After removal of 5 bases from V and 5 bases from J, the junction contained 7 bases not matched to a gene. This chain's CDR3 is CASSPGTGNHEQYF. In DNA, the CDR3 is TGTGCCAGCAGTCCCGGGACAGGGAACCACGAGCAGTACTTC. The full variable domain, completed using reference TRBV28 and TRBJ2-7, is DVKVTQSSRYLVKRTGEKVFLECVQDMDHENMFWYRQDPGLGLRLIYFSYDVKMKEKGDIPEGYSVSREKKERFSLILESASTNQTSMYLCASSPGTGNHEQYFGPGTRLTVT.

The chain uses TRBV4-2 and TRBJ1-2, with 9 bases that match TRBD1. This CDR3 has 14 amino acids. Germline CDR1 LGHNA, CDR2 YNFKEQ. The V gene end was trimmed by 0 bases and the J gene end by 8 bases; junction bases not matched to a gene: 4. CDR3 residues: CASSQEDRGGGYTF. The CDR3 DNA reads TGTGCCAGCAGCCAAGAGGACAGGGGTGGGGGCTACACCTTC.

The chain employs TRBV27 and TRBJ2-7; D possibly corresponds to TRBD1 (6 bases). CDR3 size: 14 residues. Germline CDR1 is MNHEY and CDR2 is SMNVEV (reference sequence). V was clipped by 2 bases and J by 5 bases, with 13 bases between them. Here the CDR3 reads CASSLTQGSHEQYF. DNA for the CDR3: TGTGCCAGCAGTTTAACACAGGGTTCCCACGAGCAGTACTTC.

V is TRBV27 and J is TRBJ2-1; tentative D call: TRBD2 (7 bases). Germline V gives CDR1 MNHEY, CDR2 SMNVEV (reference sequence). Trimming removed 3 bases from V and 3 bases from J, with 9 bases in between. CDR3 size: 14 residues. The CDR3 nucleotides are TGTGCCAGCAGTTTGAGGGGGGGCTACAATGAGCAGTTCTTC. This translates into CASSLRGGYNEQFF.

The rearrangement links TRBV27 to TRBJ2-7, with TRBD1 identical over 7 bases. The J segment lost 2 bases and the V segment lost 7 bases, leaving 8 bases of the junction unmatched. Germline values: CDR1 MNHEY, CDR2 SMNVEV (reference sequence). The CDR3 loop spans 14 amino acids. For the CDR3, the DNA is TGTGCCAGCACCAGGGACAGAAGTACCTACGAGCAGTACTTC. Amino acids: CASTRDRSTYEQYF.

In this sample, this clone turned up once. This chain uses TRBV28 with TRBJ1-4; D is uncertain. The CDR3 runs 10 residues. Germline CDR1 reads MDHEN; CDR2 reads SYDVKM. Trimming removed 8 bases at V and 11 bases at J, with 9 bases between. CDR3 nucleotide sequence: TGTGCCAGCTCAGGACTTAAACTGTTTTTT. Translation: CASSGLKLFF.

The chain has TRBV19 and TRBJ2-3; no firm D call. V was clipped by 4 bases and J by 0 bases, with 14 bases between them. Looked up from germline, CDR1 is LNHDA and CDR2 is SQIVND (reference sequence). The CDR3 runs to 16 residues. The CDR3 nucleotides are TGTGCCAGTAGTAACCCCCCGGAGCGTAGCACAGATACGCAGTATTTT. Translating it yields CASSNPPERSTDTQYF.

The chain joins TRBV28 to TRBJ2-7; maybe TRBD1 (6 bases). Germline V CDR1 and CDR2: MDHEN, SYDVKM. The CDR3 loop spans 14 amino acids. V was pared by 6 bases and J by 2 bases, with 14 bases between. The CDR3 is CASRQQGSAYEQYF. DNA of the CDR3: TGTGCCAGCAGACAACAGGGTTCGGCCTACGAGCAGTACTTC.

V usage is TRBV10-3 and J usage is TRBJ2-5; D might be TRBD1 (6 bases). The CDR3 is 14 residues long. V gave up 11 bases and J gave up 0 bases, with 16 bases separating them. In germline, CDR1 is ENHRY, CDR2 SYGVKD. CDR3 DNA: TGTGCCTACCCCAGGGGCAGGGACCAAGAGACCCAGTACTTC. Its translation is CAYPRGRDQETQYF.

This chain connects TRBV5-1 to TRBJ2-1; 11 bases fit TRBD2. The junction had 3 bases not matched to a gene; V was cut back by 5 bases and J by 8 bases. The germline CDR1 and CDR2 sequences are SGHRS and YFSETQ. The CDR3 extends over 13 amino acids. CDR3 DNA sequence: TGCGCCAGCAGACTAGCGGGAGCGGATGAGCAGTTCTTC. It translates to CASRLAGADEQFF. The full variable domain, its missing parts supplied by reference TRBV5-1 and TRBJ2-1, is KAGVTQTPRYLIKTRGQQVTLSCSPISGHRSVSWYQQTPGQGLQFLFEYFSETQRNKGNFPGRFSGRQFSNSRSEMNVSTLELGDSALYLCASRLAGADEQFFGPGTRLTVL.

V and J are TRBV30 and TRBJ2-7; D gene unclear. This CDR3 has 12 amino acids. CDR1 is GTSNPN and CDR2 is SVGIG in the germline V gene (reference sequence). With 3 bases removed from V and 5 bases from J, the gap between germline ends came to 11 bases. CDR3: CAWSAVRNEQYF. CDR3 in DNA: TGTGCCTGGAGCGCGGTACGAAACGAGCAGTACTTC.